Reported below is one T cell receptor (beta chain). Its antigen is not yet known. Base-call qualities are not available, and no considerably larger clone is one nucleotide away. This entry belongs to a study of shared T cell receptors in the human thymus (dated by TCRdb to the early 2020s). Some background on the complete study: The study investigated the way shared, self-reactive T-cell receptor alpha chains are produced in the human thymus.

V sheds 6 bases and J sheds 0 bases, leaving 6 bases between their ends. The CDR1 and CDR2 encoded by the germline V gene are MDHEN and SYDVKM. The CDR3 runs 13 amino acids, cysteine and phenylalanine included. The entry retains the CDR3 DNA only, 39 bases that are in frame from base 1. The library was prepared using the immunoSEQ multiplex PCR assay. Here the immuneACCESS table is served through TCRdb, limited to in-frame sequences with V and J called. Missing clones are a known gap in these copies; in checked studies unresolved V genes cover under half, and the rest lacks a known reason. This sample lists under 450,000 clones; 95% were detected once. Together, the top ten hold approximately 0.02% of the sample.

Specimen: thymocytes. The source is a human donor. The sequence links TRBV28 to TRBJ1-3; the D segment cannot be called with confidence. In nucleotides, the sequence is TGTGCCAGCAGGAGCCTCTCTGGAAACACCATATATTTT. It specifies CASRSLSGNTIYF.